Listed below are T cell receptor beta chains from one sample, sequenced in a study of OX40 agonist ivuxolimab in advanced cancers. Using immunoSEQ multiplex PCR, the repertoire was profiled, and TCRdb retains in-frame clones only, with some absent. This sample has 50,000 to 75,000 clones, with about nine tenths found just once. The sample consisted of CD4+ or CD8+ T cells sorted from blood, taken in a trial of the OX40 agonist ivuxolimab. The receptors were sampled from an adult with an advanced solid tumor such as melanoma, head and neck, liver or kidney cancer. CDR3s include the opening cysteine and the closing phenylalanine or tryptophan. Each record gives: D gene, V gene, clone size, J gene, CDR3 protein, CDR3 DNA. A D gene is named only where the DNA matches it firmly. Rows may omit the clone size; those that give it use once, few, many or a size class.

-	TRBV10-3	once	TRBJ1-5	CAIKNNQPQHF	TGTGCCATCAAGAACAATCAGCCCCAGCATTTT
-	TRBV18	-	TRBJ2-6	CASSPGTGGRGANVLTF	TGTGCCAGCTCACCCGGAACTGGGGGCAGAGGGGCCAACGTCCTGACTTTC
-	TRBV6-5	-	TRBJ1-3	CASSPDRFSGNTIYF	TGTGCCAGCAGTCCCGATCGGTTCAGTGGAAACACCATATATTTT
-	TRBV6-1	-	TRBJ1-1	CASSEQRWAFF	TGTGCCAGCAGTGAACAGCGATGGGCTTTCTTT
-	TRBV6-1	-	TRBJ2-5	CASSRRGVGETQYF	TGTGCCAGCAGTCGTAGAGGGGTGGGGGAGACCCAGTACTTC
-	TRBV7-7	-	TRBJ1-1	CASSLVGEVNTEAFF	TGTGCTAGCAGCTTAGTGGGCGAGGTGAACACTGAAGCTTTCTTT
TRBD1	TRBV6-5	once	TRBJ1-1	CASTSGRGQARFF	TGTGCCAGCACCTCCGGGAGGGGGCAGGCCCGTTTCTTT
-	TRBV9	-	TRBJ2-5	CASSVGQSVETQYF	TGTGCCAGCAGCGTAGGACAAAGCGTGGAGACCCAGTACTTC
-	TRBV5-1	-	TRBJ2-5	CASSLMPEETQYF	TGCGCCAGCAGCTTGATGCCAGAGGAGACCCAGTACTTC
TRBD2	TRBV9	once	TRBJ2-7	CASSVGLAGTYEQYF	TGTGCCAGCAGCGTTGGGCTAGCGGGAACCTACGAGCAGTACTTC
TRBD2	TRBV10-3	-	TRBJ2-2	CAISVDRGRAGVNTGELFF	TGTGCCATCAGTGTCGACCGGGGAAGGGCGGGGGTGAACACCGGGGAGCTGTTTTTT
-	TRBV7-2	-	TRBJ1-1	CASSLKTQGIGKAFF	TGTGCCAGCAGCTTAAAGACGCAGGGAATTGGAAAAGCTTTCTTT
-	TRBV9	-	TRBJ1-2	CASSVDAQRYGYTF	TGTGCCAGCAGCGTAGATGCACAGCGATATGGCTACACCTTC
-	TRBV6-6	-	TRBJ1-5	CASGRWQSEPQHF	TGTGCCTCAGGCCGGTGGCAATCTGAGCCCCAGCATTTT
TRBD2	TRBV6-5	-	TRBJ2-7	CASSEGGGRREQYF	TGTGCCAGCAGTGAAGGCGGGGGGAGGCGCGAGCAGTACTTC
-	TRBV27	once	TRBJ1-1	CASSLARTDTEAFF	TGTGCCAGCAGTTTAGCCCGGACGGATACTGAAGCTTTCTTT
TRBD1	TRBV11-2	few	TRBJ1-6	CASSGSGTGGKSPLHF	TGTGCCAGCAGCGGGTCCGGGACAGGGGGTAAATCACCCCTCCACTTT
TRBD1	TRBV5-3	once	TRBJ2-2	CARSPKQGSESGELFF	TGTGCCAGAAGCCCCAAACAGGGGTCCGAGTCCGGGGAGCTGTTTTTT
-	TRBV7-9	-	TRBJ1-4	CASSPDRFNEKLFF	TGTGCCAGCAGCCCGGACCGCTTTAACGAAAAACTGTTTTTT
-	TRBV19	once	TRBJ1-3	CASSIISRDSGNTIYF	TGTGCCAGTAGTATCATTAGCCGGGACTCTGGAAACACCATATATTTT
-	TRBV7-2	-	TRBJ2-1	CASSLGVSVVYEQFF	TGTGCCAGCAGCTTAGGGGTTAGCGTAGTATATGAGCAGTTCTTC
-	TRBV5-5	-	TRBJ1-6	CASSLARVNNSPLHF	TGTGCCAGCAGCTTGGCGCGAGTAAATAATTCACCCCTCCACTTT
TRBD1	TRBV18	-	TRBJ1-3	CASSPLGQGLISGNTIYF	TGTGCCAGCTCACCACTCGGACAGGGCTTGATCTCTGGAAACACCATATATTTT
-	TRBV4-2	-	TRBJ1-6	CASSQETLVNSPLHF	TGTGCCAGCAGCCAAGAGACATTGGTAAATTCACCCCTCCACTTT
-	TRBV5-1	-	TRBJ1-6	CASSLEISSYNSPLHF	TGCGCCAGCAGCTTGGAGATAAGCTCCTATAATTCACCCCTCCACTTT
TRBD2	TRBV6-4	few	TRBJ2-3	CASRGTSGHEGYF	TGTGCCAGCAGGGGGACTAGCGGCCACGAGGGGTATTTT
TRBD2	TRBV7-6	-	TRBJ2-1	CASSPGLAGVSSYNEQFF	TGTGCCAGCAGCCCCGGACTAGCGGGGGTAAGCTCCTACAATGAGCAGTTCTTC
TRBD2	TRBV10-3	-	TRBJ2-5	CATKAGSQETQYF	TGTGCCACCAAAGCGGGATCGCAAGAGACCCAGTACTTC
-	TRBV5-5	-	TRBJ1-1	CASSLTLKNTEAFF	TGTGCCAGCAGCTTGACATTGAAGAACACTGAAGCTTTCTTT
-	TRBV14	-	TRBJ1-3	CASSQDRGFSGNTIYF	TGTGCCAGCAGCCAAGACAGGGGATTCTCTGGAAACACCATATATTTT
-	TRBV7-9	-	TRBJ2-1	CASSQSPGVEQFF	TGTGCCAGCAGCCAAAGTCCGGGCGTCGAGCAGTTCTTC
-	TRBV6-5	-	TRBJ1-3	CASSLQGGGNTIYF	TGTGCCAGCAGTCTCCAGGGTGGTGGAAACACCATATATTTT
-	TRBV21-1	once	TRBJ2-2	CASSLGTVGTGELFF	TGTGCCAGCAGCTTAGGGACAGTGGGCACCGGGGAGCTGTTTTTT